These T cell receptor beta chains were read from a single sample in a study of blood T cells in healthy people across ages. TCRdb analysed the 5' RACE reads with MiXCR anew, one entry per CDR3 protein. The profile covers over 450,000 distinct CDR3 sequences, with 20% to 30% appearing a single time and less than 9% taken by the ten largest. This sample also belongs to another study, concerning T cells of mothers and their children.

Sequenced material: blood. These receptors were collected from a boy younger than 18 in good health. Each CDR3 is given with its conserved first and last residue. The order of the fields is V gene, clone size, D gene, J gene, CDR3 DNA, CDR3 protein. D genes are given only for firm matches. The listing skips clone size in some rows; elsewhere it reads once, few, many or a size class.

v_gene: TRBV28
abundance: NA
d_gene: NA
j_gene: TRBJ2-1
CDR3nt: TGTGCCAGCAGTTTTAGGTCAGGGTACTACAATGAGCAGTTCTTC
CDR3aa: CASSFRSGYYNEQFF

v_gene: TRBV4-1
abundance: once
d_gene: TRBD1
j_gene: TRBJ1-2
CDR3nt: TGCGCCAGCAGCCCTACTGGACAGGGCAGGCGCTACACCTTC
CDR3aa: CASSPTGQGRRYTF

v_gene: TRBV5-1
abundance: many
d_gene: TRBD1
j_gene: TRBJ2-7
CDR3nt: TGCGCCAGCAGCGACAGGGGCGAGCAGTACTTC
CDR3aa: CASSDRGEQYF

v_gene: TRBV12-3/TRBV12-4
abundance: NA
d_gene: TRBD1
j_gene: TRBJ1-2
CDR3nt: TGTGCCAGCAGTTTCTTGGGGACAGGGAATGGCTACACCTTC
CDR3aa: CASSFLGTGNGYTF

v_gene: TRBV6-5
abundance: NA
d_gene: TRBD2
j_gene: TRBJ2-1
CDR3nt: TGTGCCAGCAGTGCCCTAGCGGGGGGCAATGAGCAGTTCTTC
CDR3aa: CASSALAGGNEQFF

v_gene: TRBV5-6
abundance: NA
d_gene: NA
j_gene: TRBJ1-1
CDR3nt: TGTGCCAGCAGCTTGGGCACAGGAGATGAAGCTTTCTTT
CDR3aa: CASSLGTGDEAFF

v_gene: TRBV27
abundance: NA
d_gene: TRBD1
j_gene: TRBJ2-6
CDR3nt: TGTGCCAGCAGTTTATTGGGACAGGGACACTCTGGGGCCAACGTCCTGACTTTC
CDR3aa: CASSLLGQGHSGANVLTF

v_gene: TRBV7-9
abundance: few
d_gene: NA
j_gene: TRBJ2-3
CDR3nt: TGTGCCAGCCCGGGGATGGCAGGTCCGACAGATACGCAGTATTTT
CDR3aa: CASPGMAGPTDTQYF

v_gene: TRBV6-5
abundance: NA
d_gene: TRBD2
j_gene: TRBJ2-1
CDR3nt: TGTGCCAGCAGTTACTCGCGGAGCGGGGGGGCTAATCCCGCAAGAACGAAGCAGTTCTTC
CDR3aa: CASSYSRSGGANPARTKQFF

v_gene: TRBV20-1
abundance: few
d_gene: TRBD2
j_gene: TRBJ2-7
CDR3nt: TGCAGTGCGAAACCTAGCGGGAGCTCCTACGAGCAGTACTTC
CDR3aa: CSAKPSGSSYEQYF

v_gene: TRBV7-3
abundance: NA
d_gene: TRBD2
j_gene: TRBJ2-1
CDR3nt: TGTGCCAGCAGCCCCACACAGCGGGAGGGGTGGAATGAGCAGTTCTTC
CDR3aa: CASSPTQREGWNEQFF

v_gene: TRBV28
abundance: NA
d_gene: TRBD1
j_gene: TRBJ1-2
CDR3nt: TGTGCCATCAACCCGACAGGGGTCTATGGCTACACCTTC
CDR3aa: CAINPTGVYGYTF

v_gene: TRBV28
abundance: few
d_gene: TRBD2
j_gene: TRBJ2-7
CDR3nt: TGTGCCAGCAGTTTATGGGCTAGCGGGAGCCACGAGCAGTACTTC
CDR3aa: CASSLWASGSHEQYF

v_gene: TRBV5-1
abundance: few
d_gene: NA
j_gene: TRBJ1-1
CDR3nt: TGCGCCAGCAGCCGCGGGGGGAGGCAGAACACTGAAGCTTTCTTT
CDR3aa: CASSRGGRQNTEAFF

v_gene: TRBV6-5
abundance: many
d_gene: TRBD1
j_gene: TRBJ2-6
CDR3nt: TGTGCCAGCAGTTACCCCGGGACAGGGGTTGGGGCCAACGTCCTGACTTTC
CDR3aa: CASSYPGTGVGANVLTF

v_gene: TRBV12-3/TRBV12-4
abundance: many
d_gene: NA
j_gene: TRBJ1-1
CDR3nt: TGTGCCAGCAGTTTTTCGCAGATGAACACTGAAGCTTTCTTT
CDR3aa: CASSFSQMNTEAFF

v_gene: TRBV29-1
abundance: NA
d_gene: NA
j_gene: TRBJ2-5
CDR3nt: TGCAGCGTTGCGGGCACGAAGAGCTCCTACAATGAGCCGTTCTTC
CDR3aa: CSVAGTKSSYNEPFF

v_gene: TRBV15
abundance: few
d_gene: TRBD1
j_gene: TRBJ1-5
CDR3nt: TGTGCCACCAGGGGACAGGGAAGAACTCAGCCCCAGCATTTT
CDR3aa: CATRGQGRTQPQHF

v_gene: TRBV5-6
abundance: NA
d_gene: NA
j_gene: TRBJ2-7
CDR3nt: TGTGCCAGCAGCTTAGAGACAGGACCCAACTACGAGCAGTACTTC
CDR3aa: CASSLETGPNYEQYF

v_gene: TRBV6-4
abundance: few
d_gene: NA
j_gene: TRBJ2-5
CDR3nt: TGTGTCAGCAGTGACACCCAACAGGTTTTCCAAGAGGCCCAGTACTTC
CDR3aa: CVSSDTQQVFQEAQYF

v_gene: TRBV15
abundance: NA
d_gene: TRBD1
j_gene: TRBJ2-3
CDR3nt: TGTGCCACCAGCAGCATCCTCAGGGGGTTCAGCACAGATACGCAGTATTTT
CDR3aa: CATSSILRGFSTDTQYF

v_gene: TRBV9
abundance: few
d_gene: NA
j_gene: TRBJ2-7
CDR3nt: TGTGCCAGCAGCCCGGGTAGCGCTGACGAGCAGTACTTC
CDR3aa: CASSPGSADEQYF

v_gene: TRBV7-8
abundance: few
d_gene: NA
j_gene: TRBJ2-7
CDR3nt: TGTGCCAGCAGCTCAACAGGGAGTAGCCACGAGCAGTACTTC
CDR3aa: CASSSTGSSHEQYF

v_gene: TRBV5-5
abundance: NA
d_gene: TRBD1
j_gene: TRBJ2-7
CDR3nt: TGTGCCAGCAGCTCGGGGTTTGGGACAGGTAACGAGCAGTACTTC
CDR3aa: CASSSGFGTGNEQYF

v_gene: TRBV4-3
abundance: NA
d_gene: TRBD1
j_gene: TRBJ2-7
CDR3nt: TGCGCCAGCAGCCAAGATAGGGACAGGTCCTACGAGCAGTACTTC
CDR3aa: CASSQDRDRSYEQYF

v_gene: TRBV7-9
abundance: NA
d_gene: NA
j_gene: TRBJ2-1
CDR3nt: TGTGCCAGCAGCGTCGGGTCCACGATCGGTGAGCAGTTCTTC
CDR3aa: CASSVGSTIGEQFF

v_gene: TRBV7-8
abundance: few
d_gene: NA
j_gene: TRBJ1-5
CDR3nt: TGTGCCAGCAGTCGTTCTGGACCCAATCAGCCCCAGCATTTT
CDR3aa: CASSRSGPNQPQHF

v_gene: TRBV27
abundance: few
d_gene: NA
j_gene: TRBJ1-2
CDR3nt: TGTGCCAGCAGTCCCATCCAGGGCCCTTATGGCTACACCTTC
CDR3aa: CASSPIQGPYGYTF

v_gene: TRBV28
abundance: many
d_gene: NA
j_gene: TRBJ2-3
CDR3nt: TGTGCCAGCAATGATGTCGGGGGGCGGACAGATACGCAGTATTTT
CDR3aa: CASNDVGGRTDTQYF

v_gene: TRBV7-3
abundance: NA
d_gene: NA
j_gene: TRBJ2-1
CDR3nt: TGTGCCAGCAGCTTAGGGGAATCCTACAATGAGCAGTTCTTC
CDR3aa: CASSLGESYNEQFF

v_gene: TRBV28
abundance: NA
d_gene: NA
j_gene: TRBJ1-2
CDR3nt: TGTGCCAGCAGTTCCCCCGCGACGACAGGTGGCTATGGCTACACCTTC
CDR3aa: CASSSPATTGGYGYTF

v_gene: TRBV6-2/TRBV6-3
abundance: NA
d_gene: NA
j_gene: TRBJ1-5
CDR3nt: TGTGCCAGCAGTTACCTGAGCAATCAGCCCCAGCATTTT
CDR3aa: CASSYLSNQPQHF

v_gene: TRBV6-2/TRBV6-3
abundance: many
d_gene: NA
j_gene: TRBJ2-5
CDR3nt: TGTGCCAGCAGTTACTCTCAAGAGACCCAGTACTTC
CDR3aa: CASSYSQETQYF

v_gene: TRBV5-5
abundance: NA
d_gene: NA
j_gene: TRBJ2-7
CDR3nt: TGTGCCAGCAGCTTGATCGGCAGTCCCGGGTCCTACGAGCAGTACTTC
CDR3aa: CASSLIGSPGSYEQYF

v_gene: TRBV4-3
abundance: NA
d_gene: NA
j_gene: TRBJ2-2
CDR3nt: TGCGCCAGCAGCCAAGTCGAAGGGAAGACCGGGGAGCTGTTTTTT
CDR3aa: CASSQVEGKTGELFF

v_gene: TRBV5-1
abundance: NA
d_gene: NA
j_gene: TRBJ2-4
CDR3nt: TGCGCCAGCTCCCCTAGCGAAAACATTCAGTACTTC
CDR3aa: CASSPSENIQYF

v_gene: TRBV7-9
abundance: few
d_gene: NA
j_gene: TRBJ2-1
CDR3nt: TGTGCCAGCAGCCCCGGGGGGCTAGCGGAAAACTACAATGAGCAGTTCTTC
CDR3aa: CASSPGGLAENYNEQFF

v_gene: TRBV13
abundance: NA
d_gene: NA
j_gene: TRBJ2-7
CDR3nt: TGTGCCAGCAGCACCCAGAGAATTCGGGACGAGCAGTACTTC
CDR3aa: CASSTQRIRDEQYF

v_gene: TRBV6-2/TRBV6-3
abundance: NA
d_gene: NA
j_gene: TRBJ2-7
CDR3nt: TGTGCCAGCAGCCCGAATGGAGCCTACGAGCAGTACTTC
CDR3aa: CASSPNGAYEQYF

v_gene: TRBV20-1
abundance: few
d_gene: NA
j_gene: TRBJ1-4
CDR3nt: TGCAGTGCTAGAGATACCGCAGCCAGGAATGAAAAACTGTTTTTT
CDR3aa: CSARDTAARNEKLFF

v_gene: TRBV7-2
abundance: once
d_gene: NA
j_gene: TRBJ2-1
CDR3nt: TGTGCCAGCAGCGCATTCTACGGAAGCTCCTACAATGAGCAGTTCTTC
CDR3aa: CASSAFYGSSYNEQFF

v_gene: TRBV12-3/TRBV12-4
abundance: NA
d_gene: TRBD1
j_gene: TRBJ1-1
CDR3nt: TGTGCCAGCAGTCGGACAGGGGTTGAAGCTTTCTTT
CDR3aa: CASSRTGVEAFF

v_gene: TRBV6-1
abundance: few
d_gene: NA
j_gene: TRBJ2-5
CDR3nt: TGTGCCAGCAGTGAATGGGCCTTCGGACAAGAGACCCAGTACTTC
CDR3aa: CASSEWAFGQETQYF

v_gene: TRBV3-1
abundance: NA
d_gene: TRBD2
j_gene: TRBJ2-3
CDR3nt: TGTGCCAGCAGCCTCAGTCCAGCGGGGGCAGATACGCAGTATTTT
CDR3aa: CASSLSPAGADTQYF

v_gene: TRBV21-1
abundance: NA
d_gene: NA
j_gene: TRBJ2-4
CDR3nt: TGTGCTGAGCGAGTTGGAGCCAAAAACATTCAGTACTTC
CDR3aa: CAERVGAKNIQYF

v_gene: TRBV29-1
abundance: many
d_gene: NA
j_gene: TRBJ2-5
CDR3nt: TGCAGCGTAACTCCTCCGGGGCTAAAACCTTGGGAGACCCAGTACTTC
CDR3aa: CSVTPPGLKPWETQYF

v_gene: TRBV5-1
abundance: NA
d_gene: TRBD1
j_gene: TRBJ1-6
CDR3nt: TGCGCCAGCAGCGCGACAGGGGGTTATAATTCACCCCTCCACTTT
CDR3aa: CASSATGGYNSPLHF

v_gene: TRBV12-3/TRBV12-4
abundance: NA
d_gene: TRBD1
j_gene: TRBJ2-5
CDR3nt: TGTGCCAGCAGTCCAAAGACAGGGAAAGAGACCCAGTACTTC
CDR3aa: CASSPKTGKETQYF

v_gene: TRBV6-2/TRBV6-3
abundance: NA
d_gene: NA
j_gene: TRBJ2-3
CDR3nt: TGTGCCAGCAGTTCAGCGACGGACCTCACAGATACGCAGTATTTT
CDR3aa: CASSSATDLTDTQYF

v_gene: TRBV7-3
abundance: NA
d_gene: TRBD2
j_gene: TRBJ2-5
CDR3nt: TGTGCCAGCAGCCTGGGGAGCGGGGTACAAGAGACCCAGTACTTC
CDR3aa: CASSLGSGVQETQYF

v_gene: TRBV20-1
abundance: NA
d_gene: TRBD2
j_gene: TRBJ2-1
CDR3nt: TGCAGTGCTAGACGAACGACTAGCGGTTCCTACAATGAGCAGTTCTTC
CDR3aa: CSARRTTSGSYNEQFF